Listed below are T cell receptor beta chains from one sample, sequenced in a study of T cells after yellow fever vaccination. TCRdb used MiXCR to reprocess the 5' RACE reads, holding one entry per CDR3 protein. The sample lists some 300,000 distinct CDR3 sequences, less than 9.5% occurring once. The source was CD4+ T cells sorted from PBMCs, collected 5 days after the yellow fever booster vaccination. These TCRs come from a man younger than 35 who received the YFV17D yellow fever vaccine. CDR3s include the opening cysteine and the closing phenylalanine or tryptophan. Fields, in order: J gene, V gene, CDR3 protein.

j_call: TRBJ2-3
v_call: TRBV9
cdr3_aa: CASSPYRVGSTDTQYF

j_call: TRBJ1-2
v_call: TRBV6-5
cdr3_aa: CASRREANYGYTF

j_call: TRBJ2-1
v_call: TRBV28
cdr3_aa: CASRPGGFGEQFF

j_call: TRBJ2-7
v_call: TRBV5-1
cdr3_aa: CASSYLAGRSYEQYF

j_call: TRBJ2-3
v_call: TRBV9
cdr3_aa: CASSVAEDTQYF

j_call: TRBJ2-2
v_call: TRBV27
cdr3_aa: CASSRGYYTGELFF

j_call: TRBJ1-5
v_call: TRBV12-3/TRBV12-4
cdr3_aa: CASSFGGTGGNQPQHF

j_call: TRBJ1-2
v_call: TRBV4-2
cdr3_aa: CASSPGRPDGYTF

j_call: TRBJ2-3
v_call: TRBV4-1
cdr3_aa: CASSQARLGQGAEDTQYF

j_call: TRBJ2-3
v_call: TRBV27
cdr3_aa: CASGPWELPGDTQYF

j_call: TRBJ2-5
v_call: TRBV5-1
cdr3_aa: CASSPRQGALQETQYF

j_call: TRBJ2-1
v_call: TRBV2
cdr3_aa: CASLKDGGNEQFF

j_call: TRBJ1-2
v_call: TRBV6-5
cdr3_aa: CASKGRSYGYTF

j_call: TRBJ2-3
v_call: TRBV6-5
cdr3_aa: CASRPTWTDTQYF

j_call: TRBJ1-3
v_call: TRBV5-4
cdr3_aa: CASARQGGSGNTIYF

j_call: TRBJ1-2
v_call: TRBV7-9
cdr3_aa: CASSLGQSGGYTF

j_call: TRBJ1-5
v_call: TRBV7-2
cdr3_aa: CASSLQWGRNQPQHF

j_call: TRBJ1-2
v_call: TRBV7-2
cdr3_aa: CASSPNRLANEDGYTF

j_call: TRBJ1-2
v_call: TRBV12-3/TRBV12-4
cdr3_aa: CASSLLDGTGGYTF

j_call: TRBJ2-1
v_call: TRBV20-1
cdr3_aa: CRADSPYNEQFF

j_call: TRBJ2-3
v_call: TRBV20-1
cdr3_aa: CSARRPGLAYTDTQYF

j_call: TRBJ2-5
v_call: TRBV7-6
cdr3_aa: CASSPPWSVKRRTQYF

j_call: TRBJ1-1
v_call: TRBV7-2
cdr3_aa: CASSPVGGAHAFF

j_call: TRBJ1-5
v_call: TRBV6-2/TRBV6-3
cdr3_aa: CASSSLDRGDNQPQHF

j_call: TRBJ1-1
v_call: TRBV7-2
cdr3_aa: CASSPELGTMRAFF

j_call: TRBJ2-3
v_call: TRBV6-6
cdr3_aa: CASKRLTDTQYF

j_call: TRBJ1-1
v_call: TRBV12-3/TRBV12-4
cdr3_aa: CASSLQVFNTEAFF

j_call: TRBJ2-3
v_call: TRBV5-1
cdr3_aa: CASSLAEMPDTQYF

j_call: TRBJ1-5
v_call: TRBV20-1
cdr3_aa: CSARPTGQPQHF

j_call: TRBJ2-1
v_call: TRBV20-1
cdr3_aa: CSAAPGTSHNEQFF

j_call: TRBJ1-3
v_call: TRBV6-5
cdr3_aa: CASRSDRGLGNTIYF

j_call: TRBJ1-5
v_call: TRBV6-2/TRBV6-3
cdr3_aa: CASRRQGPSNQPQHF

j_call: TRBJ2-3
v_call: TRBV18
cdr3_aa: CASSRRLQGGTDTQYF

j_call: TRBJ2-3
v_call: TRBV20-1
cdr3_aa: CSAPSGGADTQYF

j_call: TRBJ1-1
v_call: TRBV12-3/TRBV12-4
cdr3_aa: CASSWRSSAFF

j_call: TRBJ2-2
v_call: TRBV3-1
cdr3_aa: CASLQGPNTGELFF

j_call: TRBJ2-5
v_call: TRBV7-9
cdr3_aa: CASSFWLAGEETQYF

j_call: TRBJ2-1
v_call: TRBV24-1
cdr3_aa: CATSDIQGASYNEQFF

j_call: TRBJ2-5
v_call: TRBV12-3/TRBV12-4
cdr3_aa: CASSFEEETQYF

j_call: TRBJ1-4
v_call: TRBV12-3/TRBV12-4
cdr3_aa: CASSLDRGYEKLFF

j_call: TRBJ2-5
v_call: TRBV5-1
cdr3_aa: CASSLGQGGKTQYF

j_call: TRBJ2-2
v_call: TRBV5-1
cdr3_aa: CASSPRLAGPPGELFF

j_call: TRBJ2-5
v_call: TRBV4-3
cdr3_aa: CASSQISGQETQYF

j_call: TRBJ2-7
v_call: TRBV25-1
cdr3_aa: CASSEATGRHYEQYF

j_call: TRBJ1-6
v_call: TRBV14
cdr3_aa: CASSLWGGMAPLHF

j_call: TRBJ2-5
v_call: TRBV5-1
cdr3_aa: CASSLYLQETQYF

j_call: TRBJ2-1
v_call: TRBV4-2
cdr3_aa: CASSQETSGNEQFF

j_call: TRBJ2-1
v_call: TRBV7-3
cdr3_aa: CASSLMPAGALNYNEQFF

j_call: TRBJ1-6
v_call: TRBV14
cdr3_aa: CASSQGWDNSPLHF

j_call: TRBJ1-1
v_call: TRBV4-2
cdr3_aa: CASSPGQTVGVNTEAFF

j_call: TRBJ2-2
v_call: TRBV7-9
cdr3_aa: CASSPLNSGTSANTGELFF

j_call: TRBJ1-3
v_call: TRBV7-9
cdr3_aa: CAIRGGNTIYF

j_call: TRBJ2-1
v_call: TRBV19
cdr3_aa: CASSRLDRGQYNEQFF

j_call: TRBJ2-5
v_call: TRBV5-6
cdr3_aa: CASSLRGRSETQYF

j_call: TRBJ2-7
v_call: TRBV7-9
cdr3_aa: CASSVVGVSEQYF